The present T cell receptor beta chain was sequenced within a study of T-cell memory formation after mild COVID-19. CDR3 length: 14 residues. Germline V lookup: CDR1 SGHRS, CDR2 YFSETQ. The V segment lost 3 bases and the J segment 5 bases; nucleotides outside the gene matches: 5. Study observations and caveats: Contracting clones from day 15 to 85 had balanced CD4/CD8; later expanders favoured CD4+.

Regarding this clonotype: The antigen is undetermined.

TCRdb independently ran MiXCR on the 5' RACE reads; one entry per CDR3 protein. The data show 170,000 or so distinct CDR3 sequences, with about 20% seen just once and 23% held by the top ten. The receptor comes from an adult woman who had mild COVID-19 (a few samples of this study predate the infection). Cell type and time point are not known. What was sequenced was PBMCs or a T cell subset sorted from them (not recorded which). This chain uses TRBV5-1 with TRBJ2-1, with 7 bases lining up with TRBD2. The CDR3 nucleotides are TGCGCCAGCAGCTACTATACTAGCGACAATGAGCAGTTCTTC. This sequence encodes CASSYYTSDNEQFF.